Below are 13 T cell receptor beta chains sequenced from a single sample in a study of T cells after yellow fever vaccination. TCRdb analysed the 5' RACE reads with MiXCR anew, one entry per CDR3 protein. The sample records roughly 99,000 distinct CDR3 sequences, 4.5% to 6% being singletons. The sequenced sample was CD8+ T cells sorted from PBMCs, obtained 10 days after the yellow fever booster vaccination. Receptors were obtained from a man aged 18 to 30 who received the YFV17D yellow fever vaccine.

This clonotype was observed a few times. This chain uses TRBV15 with TRBJ2-5; 8 bases fit TRBD1. The CDR3 has 16 amino acids. Germline-derived CDR1 and CDR2 are LNHNV and YYDKDF (reference sequence). V dropped 0 bases and J dropped 4; count of bases not matched to a gene: 7. CDR3 DNA sequence: TGTGCCACCAGCAGAGAGGGAACAGGGGGAAGAGAGACCCAGTACTTC. This codes for CATSREGTGGRETQYF.

The rearrangement uses TRBV5-1 and TRBJ2-1, with 8 bases aligning to TRBD1. CDR3 length: 15 residues. Germline V gives CDR1 SGHRS, CDR2 YFSETQ. Trimming took 7 bases from V and 4 from J; bases not matched to a gene: 10. This chain's CDR3 is CASRVAGGPYNEQFF. For the CDR3, the DNA is TGCGCCAGCCGGGTGGCAGGGGGCCCATACAATGAGCAGTTCTTC.

In nucleotides, the CDR3 is TGTGCCAGCAGGAAACAGGACAATGAGCAGTTCTTC. Translated: CASRKQDNEQFF. The genes are TRBV27 and TRBJ2-1; D perhaps matches TRBD1 (5 bases). Between the trimmed V and J ends, which lost 6 bases and 5 bases, there was a span of 8 bases. The CDR3 covers 12 residues. Per germline, CDR1 MNHEY and CDR2 SMNVEV (reference sequence).

CDR3 sequence reads: CASPSGESPSTDTQYF. For the CDR3, the DNA is TGTGCCAGCCCTAGCGGGGAGTCGCCTAGCACAGATACGCAGTATTTT. V gene TRBV9 combines with J gene TRBJ2-3; 9 nucleotides line up with TRBD2. V lost 7 bases to trimming and J lost 0 bases; unmatched junction nucleotides: 9. The CDR3 runs to 16 residues. The V gene's germline CDR1 is SGDLS and CDR2 YYNGEE. Looking up the rest from reference TRBV9 and TRBJ2-3 gives the full variable domain: DSGVTQTPKHLITATGQRVTLRCSPRSGDLSVYWYQQSLDQGLQFLIQYYNGEERAKGNILERFSAQQFPDLHSELNLSSLELGDSALYFCASPSGESPSTDTQYFGPGTRLTVL.

The V call is TRBV10-3, the J call TRBJ1-6; D unresolved. V was cut by 2 bases and J by 7 bases, with 9 bases left in between. The CDR3 consists of 14 residues. Germline V gene lookup returns CDR1 ENHRY and CDR2 SYGVKD. The CDR3 nucleotides are TGTGCCATCAGTGAGGAAGGGAACAATTCACCCCTCCACTTT. It yields the protein CAISEEGNNSPLHF.

The chain links TRBV6-5 to TRBJ2-7; 7 bases are a match to TRBD1. CDR1 and CDR2 (germline): MNHEY, SVGAGI. The CDR3 has 15 amino acids. The V and J ends lost 4 bases and 6 bases, in that order; junction bases with no gene match: 12. CDR3 nucleotide sequence: TGTGCCAGCAGTTCAACTTTGACAGGGACGGGCGAGCAGTACGTC. Amino acids: CASSSTLTGTGEQYV.

The chain carries TRBV12-3 or TRBV12-4 and TRBJ1-5; D is perhaps TRBD1 (5 bases). This CDR3 spans 17 amino acids. With 6 bases removed from V and 4 bases from J, the gap between germline ends came to 22 bases. Here the CDR3 DNA reads TGTGCCAGCAGCCCCCAAGGGGCAGGGAGGTGGAATCAGCCCCAGCATTTT. Translated: CASSPQGAGRWNQPQHF.

This clonotype was observed at least ten times. The chain recombines TRBV12-3 or TRBV12-4 with TRBJ2-7; TRBD1 aligns across 8 bases. The CDR3 consists of 13 residues. Trimming removed 5 bases from V and 7 bases from J; junction bases left unmatched: 7. CDR3 sequence: CASSPPGQVEQYV. CDR3 coding DNA: TGTGCCAGCAGTCCTCCGGGACAGGTAGAGCAGTACGTC.

This chain joins TRBV12-3 or TRBV12-4 and TRBJ1-1; unclear D gene. V lost 2 bases to trimming and J lost 4 bases, with 11 bases between them. CDR3 length: 14 residues. The CDR3 coding sequence is TGTGCCAGCAGTTTACGGCCACTGGGCACTGAAGCTTTCTTT. It codes for CASSLRPLGTEAFF.

This clonotype turned up a few times. The CDR3 loop is CASSSPPVGTSPRLPTGELFF. DNA for the CDR3: TGTGCCAGCAGTTCCCCCCCGGTCGGGACTAGTCCCCGTTTACCCACCGGGGAGCTGTTTTTT. The rearrangement links TRBV12-3 or TRBV12-4 to TRBJ2-2; 8 bases agree with TRBD2. The CDR3 runs to 21 residues. The V segment lost 4 bases and the J segment 4 bases; nucleotides outside the gene matches: 23.

This clonotype was detected ten times or more. The J gene is TRBJ2-7, the V gene TRBV5-1; D assignment may be TRBD1 or TRBD2 (6 bases each). The V end lost 1 base, the J end lost 2 bases, and 10 bases lay between the germline ends. The CDR3 spans 14 residues. Per germline, CDR1 SGHRS and CDR2 YFSETQ. The CDR3 region has the DNA TGCGCCAGCAGCTTGAGGGGGGTCCCCTACGAGCAGTACGTC. The encoded protein is CASSLRGVPYEQYV.

In this sample, this clonotype turned up a few times. The chain has TRBV6-5 and TRBJ2-1, with TRBD2 matching 11 bases. J lost 10 bases, V lost 2 bases, and 4 bases had no gene match. CDR1 is MNHEY and CDR2 is SVGAGI in the germline V gene. The length of the CDR3 is 14 residues. Here the CDR3 reads CASSYGLAGGEQFF. CDR3 sequence (DNA): TGTGCCAGCAGTTACGGGCTAGCGGGGGGAGAGCAGTTCTTC.

This clonotype turned up a few times. V usage is TRBV15 and J usage is TRBJ2-2; no definite D call. The germline V gene has CDR1 LNHNV and CDR2 YYDKDF (reference sequence). The CDR3 runs to 14 residues. The V gene lost 5 bases and the J gene lost 4 bases, with 11 bases spanning the gap. CDR3 sequence reads: CATSPFPGTGELFF. In DNA form, the CDR3 reads TGTGCCACCAGCCCCTTTCCTGGCACCGGGGAGCTGTTTTTT. Filled out from reference TRBV15 and TRBJ2-2, the complete variable domain reads DAMVIQNPRYQVTQFGKPVTLSCSQTLNHNVMYWYQQKSSQAPKLLFHYYDKDFNNEADTPDNFQSRRPNTSFCFLDIRSPGLGDTAMYLCATSPFPGTGELFFGEGSRLTVL.